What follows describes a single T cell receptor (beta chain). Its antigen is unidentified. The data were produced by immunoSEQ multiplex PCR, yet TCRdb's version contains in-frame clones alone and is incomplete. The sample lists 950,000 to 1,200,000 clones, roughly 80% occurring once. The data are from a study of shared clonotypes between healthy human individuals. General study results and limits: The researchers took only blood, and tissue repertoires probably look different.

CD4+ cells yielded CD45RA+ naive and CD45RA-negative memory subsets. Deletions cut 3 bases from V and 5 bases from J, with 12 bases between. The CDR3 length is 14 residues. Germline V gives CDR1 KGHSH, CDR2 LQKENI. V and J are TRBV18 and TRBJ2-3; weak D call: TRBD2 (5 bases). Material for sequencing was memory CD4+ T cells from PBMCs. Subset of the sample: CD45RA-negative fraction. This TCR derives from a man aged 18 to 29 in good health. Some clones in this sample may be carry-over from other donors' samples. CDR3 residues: CASSPRGLGDTQYF. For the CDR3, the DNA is TGTGCCAGCTCACCCCGCGGGCTGGGAGATACGCAGTATTTT.